The rows below give T cell receptor beta chains drawn from one sample of a study of blood T cell repertoires in COVID-19. Assay used: immunoSEQ multiplex PCR; TCRdb lists only in-frame clones, some missing. Altogether about 38,000 clones are present, 84% being singletons, with the ten largest covering approximately 1.6%. Sequenced material: peripheral blood. These receptors were obtained from a man aged 55 to 70 with COVID-19, enrolled during active disease. The CDR3 runs from the conserved cysteine through the conserved F or W. The D gene is left open where the match is weak. A row's size may be missing; if present it is once, few, many or a size class.

TRBJ1-5	TRBV18	NA	TRBD1	CASSTRQGAGLEQPQHF	TGTGCCAGCTCAACCCGACAGGGGGCTGGCCTTGAGCAGCCCCAGCATTTT
TRBJ1-5	TRBV7-9	NA	NA	CASSAERSQPQHF	TGTGCCAGCAGCGCGGAGAGAAGTCAGCCCCAGCATTTT
TRBJ1-1	TRBV3-1/TRBV3-2	NA	TRBD1	CASSQGDREAFF	TGTGCCAGCAGCCAAGGGGACAGAGAAGCTTTCTTT
TRBJ1-1	TRBV6-2/TRBV6-3	once	NA	CASSYTTRVTEAFF	TGTGCCAGCAGTTACACGACCCGGGTTACTGAAGCTTTCTTT
TRBJ2-1	TRBV11-1	NA	TRBD2	CASSPRDYNNEQFF	TGTGCCAGCAGCCCCCGGGACTATAACAATGAGCAGTTCTTC
TRBJ2-2	TRBV5-6	once	TRBD1	CASSLVGDRELFF	TGTGCCAGCAGCTTGGTTGGGGACAGAGAGCTGTTTTTT
TRBJ1-6	TRBV7-8	NA	TRBD1	CASSLRIRAGGNSPLHF	TGTGCCAGCAGCTTACGAATTAGGGCAGGGGGAAATTCACCCCTCCACTTT
TRBJ2-3	TRBV29-1	NA	NA	CSATGRGGTDTQYF	TGCAGCGCAACAGGGAGAGGTGGGACAGATACGCAGTATTTT
TRBJ1-4	TRBV9	NA	TRBD1	CASSLRTGANEKLFF	TGTGCCAGCAGCCTCCGGACAGGGGCTAATGAAAAACTGTTTTTT
TRBJ2-1	TRBV4-2	NA	TRBD2	CASSPGGLALYNEQFF	TGTGCCAGCAGCCCAGGGGGACTAGCTCTTTACAATGAGCAGTTCTTC
TRBJ2-1	TRBV6-7	NA	TRBD2	CASMGNRLADYNEQFF	TGTGCCAGCATGGGGAATCGACTAGCGGACTACAATGAGCAGTTCTTC
TRBJ1-6	TRBV27	NA	TRBD1	CASRSQGGLGSPLHF	TGTGCCAGCAGAAGTCAGGGGGGACTAGGATCACCCCTCCACTTT
TRBJ2-5	TRBV28	once	NA	CASSIRRGLGRETQYF	TGTGCCAGCAGCATTAGGAGGGGGCTGGGGAGGGAGACCCAGTACTTC
TRBJ2-1	TRBV9	NA	NA	CASSVAGVDNEQFF	TGTGCCAGCAGCGTAGCAGGGGTGGATAATGAGCAGTTCTTC
TRBJ1-2	TRBV2	once	NA	CASTQTNYGYTF	TGTGCCAGCACCCAGACTAACTATGGCTACACCTTC
TRBJ1-6	TRBV6-6	NA	NA	CASSLTDNSPLHF	TGTGCCAGCAGCTTGACAGATAATTCACCCCTCCACTTT